Below, 13 T cell receptor beta chains from the same sample are listed, as sequenced in a study of CD8 T cells in ankylosing spondylitis. Overall study findings and caveats: Ankylosing spondylitis blood appeared to be characterized by a TCR beta motif of roughly eight highly homologous variants.

What these receptors recognize is not known. TCRdb passed the 5' RACE reads through MiXCR, listing each CDR3 protein once. There are under 850,000 distinct CDR3 sequences in the sample; around 20% occur only once, and 19% lies in the top ten. The sample was blood, either unsorted or a sorted T cell fraction (not recorded which). The receptors were sampled from a male donor with ankylosing spondylitis.

V is TRBV6-2 or TRBV6-3 and J is TRBJ1-6, with TRBD1 identical over 9 bases. V shed 2 bases and J 9 bases; nucleotides not matched to a gene: 2. This CDR3 is built from 14 residues. Germline-derived CDR1 and CDR2 are MNHEY and SVGEGT. The CDR3 bases are TGTGCCAGCAGTTACGGGACAGGGAGTTCACCCCTCCACTTT. Translated: CASSYGTGSSPLHF.

This clonotype was seen a handful of times. The rearrangement uses TRBV4-1 and TRBJ2-2; 8 bases align to TRBD2. The germline CDR1 and CDR2 sequences are MGHRA and YSYEKL. This CDR3 spans 17 amino acids. V gave up 4 bases and J gave up 2 bases; unmatched junction bases: 9. The CDR3 bases are TGCGCCAGCAGCCTCCCGGGAAGCGGGGGAAACACCGGGGAGCTGTTTTTT. Its protein product is CASSLPGSGGNTGELFF.

This clonotype appeared once. V usage is TRBV4-1 and J usage is TRBJ2-3; 7 bases match TRBD2. This CDR3 comprises 16 residues. CDR1 is MGHRA, CDR2 YSYEKL, per germline. After removal of 5 bases from V and 4 bases from J, the junction contained 12 bases not matched to a gene. The CDR3 DNA reads TGCGCCAGCAGCAGCCGGGACTCGGGGAGGGCAGATACGCAGTATTTT. Translated, it gives CASSSRDSGRADTQYF.

The rearrangement links TRBV20-1 to TRBJ1-1; D not resolved. Germline V lookup: CDR1 DFQATT, CDR2 SNEGSKA (reference sequence). This CDR3 is 13 amino acids long. V was pared by 3 bases and J by 2 bases, with 10 bases between. The CDR3 nucleotides are TGCAGTGCTAGGGGTCACCCTAACACTGAAGCTTTCTTT. It yields the protein CSARGHPNTEAFF.

V gene TRBV7-2 combines with J gene TRBJ2-1; TRBD2 might be the D (5 bases). This CDR3 region has 15 residues. Germline values: CDR1 SGHTA, CDR2 FQGNSA. Between the trimmed V and J ends, which lost 3 bases and 3 bases, there was a span of 12 bases. This CDR3 is CASSFAGLYYNEQFF. The DNA of the CDR3 is TGTGCCAGCAGCTTCGCGGGCCTATACTACAATGAGCAGTTCTTC.

This rearrangement joins TRBV3-1 to TRBJ2-7; TRBD1 is a possible D gene (6 bases). Germline CDR1 LGHDT, CDR2 YNNKEL (reference sequence). The CDR3 length is 15 residues. Trimming removed 2 bases at V and 2 bases at J, with 13 bases between. This chain's CDR3 is CASSQRQARTYEQYF. The CDR3 nucleotides are TGTGCCAGCAGCCAACGACAGGCCCGTACCTACGAGCAGTACTTC.

This clonotype was observed a handful of times. The rearrangement joins TRBV12-3 or TRBV12-4 to TRBJ1-5; 8 bases line up with TRBD1. CDR3 length: 16 residues. Germline trimming cut 1 base from V and 4 bases from J; bases unmatched to any gene: 6. The CDR3 nucleotides read TGTGCCAGCAGTTTAGGGGACACAGGGGGAAATCAGCCCCAGCATTTT. Protein product: CASSLGDTGGNQPQHF.

Many counts were recorded for this clonotype. The V call is TRBV10-3, the J call TRBJ2-5; 9 bases align to TRBD2. This CDR3 region has 16 residues. Unmatched junction bases numbered 5, after V lost 0 bases and J lost 3 bases. Germline V gene sequence: CDR1 ENHRY, CDR2 SYGVKD. The CDR3 reads CAISESMVAGEETQYF. The CDR3 DNA reads TGTGCCATCAGTGAGTCGATGGTAGCGGGGGAAGAGACCCAGTACTTC.

This chain joins TRBV7-9 and TRBJ2-3, with D tentatively TRBD2 (5 bases). The germline V and J ends were trimmed by 4 bases and 10 bases, with 12 bases remaining between them. CDR1 is SEHNR, CDR2 FQNEAQ, per germline (reference sequence). This CDR3 spans 12 amino acids. CDR3 nucleotide sequence: TGTGCCAGCAGCTCTCGGACTGAAGCGCAGTATTTT. Its translation is CASSSRTEAQYF. Full variable domain (remainder filled in from reference TRBV7-9 and TRBJ2-3): DTGVSQNPRHKITKRGQNVTFRCDPISEHNRLYWYRQTLGQGPEFLTYFQNEAQLEKSRLLSDRFSAERPKGSFSTLEIQRTEQGDSAMYLCASSSRTEAQYFGPGTRLTVL.

This clonotype was observed at least ten times. The V call is TRBV12-3 or TRBV12-4, the J call TRBJ1-5; the D gene is possibly TRBD1 (6 bases). The V gene lost 5 bases and the J gene lost 6 bases, with 14 bases spanning the gap. There are 14 residues in the CDR3. CDR3 protein: CASSAYRERQPQHF. In DNA form, the CDR3 reads TGTGCCAGCAGTGCCTACAGGGAACGTCAGCCCCAGCATTTT.

This clonotype has more than one count but fewer than ten. V usage is TRBV15 and J usage is TRBJ2-1; D is undetermined. Germline values: CDR1 LNHNV, CDR2 YYDKDF (reference sequence). V was clipped by 4 bases and J by 0 bases, with 10 bases between them. The CDR3 extends over 15 amino acids. As DNA, the CDR3 is TGTGCCACCAGCACGGCGCGCAGCTCCTACAATGAGCAGTTCTTC. This encodes CATSTARSSYNEQFF.

This clonotype was observed a handful of times. The chain carries TRBV5-1 and TRBJ1-6, with D maybe TRBD1 (6 bases). Trimming removed 5 bases from V and 10 bases from J, with 13 bases in between. CDR1 is SGHRS and CDR2 is YFSETQ in the germline V gene. The CDR3 is 13 residues long. CDR3 sequence reads: CASREQGLSPLHF. In nucleotides, the CDR3 is TGCGCCAGCAGGGAACAGGGCCTCTCACCCCTCCACTTT.

A few counts support this clonotype. The J gene is TRBJ2-1, the V gene TRBV12-3 or TRBV12-4; D call uncertain. CDR3 length: 12 amino acids. The V end was cut by 3 bases, the J end by 11 bases, with 11 bases between. The CDR3 DNA reads TGTGCCAGCAGTTTGAGTCCCGAGAAGCAGTTCTTC. This encodes CASSLSPEKQFF.